The 17 T cell receptor beta chains reported below all come from one sample, sequenced in a study of T-cell reconstitution after alpha-beta-depleted transplantation in children. It was with unique molecular identifiers that the TCRbeta library was prepared. TCRdb re-derived calls from the PCR reads in MiXCR, one entry per CDR3 protein. The data show 150,000 to 250,000 distinct CDR3 sequences, 5% to 7.5% seen once. Sequencing was performed on PBMCs, taken before TCRalphabeta/CD19-depleted stem cell transplant. The receptors were sampled from a girl in the first two years of life with combined immunodeficiency, due to receive a stem cell transplant.

This clonotype was detected many times. The V call is TRBV5-6, the J call TRBJ1-1; D gene ambiguous. The CDR3 sequence is 12 residues long. CDR1 and CDR2 from the germline V gene are SGHDT and YYEEEE. V gave up 4 bases and J gave up 9 bases, with 13 bases separating them. CDR3 sequence: CASSEGGSKAFF. DNA for the CDR3: TGTGCCAGCAGCGAGGGCGGGTCTAAAGCTTTCTTT.

This clonotype came up once. The chain employs TRBV29-1 and TRBJ2-1, with 13 bases that match TRBD2. V dropped 0 bases and J dropped 0; count of bases not matched to a gene: 14. Germline-derived CDR1 and CDR2 are SQVTM and ANQGSEA. This CDR3 is built from 21 residues. The CDR3 DNA sequence: TGCAGCGTTGAAGACCCCGGGACTAGCGGGATAGCAAGGAGCTCCTACAATGAGCAGTTCTTC. This translates into CSVEDPGTSGIARSSYNEQFF.

This clonotype was picked up many times. V usage is TRBV7-6 and J usage is TRBJ2-1; D not certain. The germline V gene has CDR1 SGHVS and CDR2 FNYEAQ. Deletions cut 1 base from V and 6 bases from J, with 10 bases between. This CDR3 has 14 residues. Here the CDR3 DNA reads TGTGCCAGCAGCTTAGGTGACATGAGCAATGAGCAGTTCTTC. Translated, it gives CASSLGDMSNEQFF.

A few counts support this clonotype. This chain uses TRBV5-1 with TRBJ2-5; D could derive from TRBD1 or TRBD2 (5 bases each). Looked up from germline, CDR1 is SGHRS and CDR2 is YFSETQ. V was clipped by 4 bases and J by 1 base, with 17 bases between them. The CDR3 length is 16 residues. CDR3 in DNA: TGCGCCAGCAGCCCCTTACTAGGGGCGGGCCAAGAGACCCAGTACTTC. Its protein product is CASSPLLGAGQETQYF.

The table lists this clonotype with many counts. The genes are TRBV15 and TRBJ2-3; D might be TRBD1 (6 bases). V lost 0 bases and J lost 2, with 15 bases in between. This CDR3 region has 17 residues. CDR1 LNHNV and CDR2 YYDKDF come from the germline V gene (reference sequence). The CDR3 DNA sequence: TGTGCCACCAGCAGAGATTCGGCGACAGGTCTCACAGATACGCAGTATTTT. It yields the protein CATSRDSATGLTDTQYF.

This clonotype came up many times. This rearrangement joins TRBV20-1 to TRBJ2-7; TRBD2 agrees at 11 bases. The CDR3 totals 17 residues. The germline CDR1 and CDR2 sequences are DFQATT and SNEGSKA (reference sequence). The J segment lost 2 bases and the V segment lost 1 base, leaving 10 bases of the junction unmatched. The CDR3 loop is CSARGAWLAGGAYEQYF. The CDR3, as DNA: TGCAGTGCTAGAGGCGCGTGGCTAGCGGGGGGAGCCTACGAGCAGTACTTC.

With regard to this clonotype: This may come from a read error, since a much larger clone is one base off. V is TRBV29-1 and J is TRBJ2-2; unclear D gene. The CDR3 consists of 14 residues. The ends were cut back, 4 bases at V and 0 bases at J, with 9 bases in the middle. Germline-derived CDR1 and CDR2 are SQVTM and ANQGSEA. CDR3 loop: CSVAANANTGELFF. The CDR3 DNA follows: TGCAGCGTTGCTGCGAATGCGAACACCGGGGAGCTGTTTTTT.

This clonotype was detected ten times or more. This rearrangement joins TRBV5-6 to TRBJ1-1; 7 nucleotides align to TRBD1. Looked up from germline, CDR1 is SGHDT and CDR2 is YYEEEE. After removal of 4 bases from V and 4 bases from J, the junction contained 4 bases not matched to a gene. The CDR3 spans 13 residues. The CDR3 region has the DNA TGTGCCAGCAGCCCGACAGGGTTCACTGAAGCTTTCTTT. This gives the protein CASSPTGFTEAFF.

The genes are TRBV4-1 and TRBJ2-7; 7 nucleotides match TRBD1. The CDR3 sequence is 14 residues long. Per germline, CDR1 MGHRA and CDR2 YSYEKL. The ends lost 6 bases at V and 2 bases at J; junction bases unmatched: 7. CDR3 in DNA: TGCGCCAGCAGTCACCGGGACAGAGCCTACGAGCAGTACTTC. It codes for CASSHRDRAYEQYF.

The table lists this clonotype with many counts. The chain carries TRBV12-3 or TRBV12-4 and TRBJ2-7; D remains unclear. This CDR3 has 12 residues. V was shortened by 4 bases and J by 6 bases, with 10 bases between the two germline ends. The CDR3 protein is CASSSYDGEQYF. DNA for the CDR3: TGTGCCAGCAGTTCGTACGACGGCGAGCAGTACTTC.

This clonotype was counted between two and nine times. The J gene is TRBJ2-2, the V gene TRBV18; D gene uncertain. V dropped 3 bases and J dropped 1 base, with 6 bases sitting between them. This CDR3 comprises 14 residues. CDR1 is KGHSH, CDR2 LQKENI, per germline. CDR3 residues: CASSPTENTGELFF. In DNA, the CDR3 is TGTGCCAGCTCACCTACAGAGAACACCGGGGAGCTGTTTTTT.

This clonotype was found many times. J is TRBJ2-5 and V is TRBV27; D gene uncertain. Germline V CDR1 and CDR2: MNHEY, SMNVEV (reference sequence). The CDR3 contains 16 residues. V lost 5 bases and J 4 bases, leaving 20 bases between the germline ends. CDR3 loop: CASSPLPGETGETQYF. DNA of the CDR3: TGTGCCAGCAGTCCGCTACCGGGTGAGACCGGAGAGACCCAGTACTTC.

The V gene is TRBV5-5, the J gene TRBJ2-7; D is perhaps TRBD2 (6 bases). V shed 4 bases and J shed 4 bases, with 12 bases lying between them. Looked up from germline, CDR1 is SGHKS and CDR2 is YYEKEE (reference sequence). The CDR3 sequence is 13 residues long. In nucleotides, the CDR3 is TGTGCCAGCAGCATCCGACTAGTTTACGAGCAGTACTTC. It codes for CASSIRLVYEQYF.

The chain couples TRBV5-6 to TRBJ1-4; D unclear. This CDR3 spans 15 amino acids. Between the trimmed V and J ends, which lost 0 bases and 0 bases, there was a span of 6 bases. CDR1 is SGHDT, CDR2 YYEEEE, per germline. The CDR3: CASSLGPATNEKLFF. For the CDR3, the DNA is TGTGCCAGCAGCTTGGGGCCCGCAACTAATGAAAAACTGTTTTTT.

This clonotype was detected ten times or more. J is TRBJ2-4 and V is TRBV7-2; no reliable D call. V was trimmed by 5 bases and J by 1 base, leaving 15 bases between them. CDR3 size: 16 residues. The germline gives CDR1 SGHTA, CDR2 FQGNSA. Written as DNA, the CDR3 is TGTGCCAGCAGCCCGACCATTTGGTGGGCCAAAAACATTCAGTACTTC. Its translation: CASSPTIWWAKNIQYF.

At least ten counts were recorded for this clonotype. The J gene is TRBJ2-5, the V gene TRBV20-1; 7 bases fit TRBD1. V lost 5 bases to trimming and J lost 1 base; unmatched junction nucleotides: 10. From germline, CDR1 is DFQATT and CDR2 SNEGSKA (reference sequence). This CDR3 has 15 amino acids. The CDR3 DNA sequence: TGCAGTGCTTCCCCTAGTGGGGACAGCCAAGAGACCCAGTACTTC. Translated, it gives CSASPSGDSQETQYF.

This clonotype has a count of ten or more. J is TRBJ2-1 and V is TRBV7-9; D gene ambiguous. V lost 0 bases, J lost 6 bases, and 3 bases lay in between. CDR3 length: 12 residues. Germline V gene sequence: CDR1 SEHNR, CDR2 FQNEAQ (reference sequence). CDR3 in DNA: TGTGCCAGCAGCTTAGCCAGCAATGAGCAGTTCTTC. Its translation: CASSLASNEQFF.